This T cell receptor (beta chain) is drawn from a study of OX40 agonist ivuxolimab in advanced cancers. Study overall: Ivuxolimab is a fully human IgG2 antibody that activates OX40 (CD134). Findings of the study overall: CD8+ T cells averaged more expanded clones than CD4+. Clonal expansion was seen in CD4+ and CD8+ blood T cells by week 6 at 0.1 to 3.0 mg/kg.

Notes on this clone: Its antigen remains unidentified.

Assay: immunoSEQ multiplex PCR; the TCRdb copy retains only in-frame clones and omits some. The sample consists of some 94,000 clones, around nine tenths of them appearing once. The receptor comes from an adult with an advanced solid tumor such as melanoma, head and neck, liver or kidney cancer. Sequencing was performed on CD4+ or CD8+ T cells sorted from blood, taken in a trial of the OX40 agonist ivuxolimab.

The CDR3 reads CASSVRGSADTGELFF. CDR3 nucleotides: TGTGCCAGCAGCGTACGGGGTTCTGCGGACACCGGGGAGCTGTTTTTT. The rearrangement uses TRBV9 and TRBJ2-2; maybe TRBD2 (5 bases). V shed 1 base and J shed 3 bases, with 13 bases lying between them. Looked up from germline, CDR1 is SGDLS and CDR2 is YYNGEE. CDR3 length: 16 residues.